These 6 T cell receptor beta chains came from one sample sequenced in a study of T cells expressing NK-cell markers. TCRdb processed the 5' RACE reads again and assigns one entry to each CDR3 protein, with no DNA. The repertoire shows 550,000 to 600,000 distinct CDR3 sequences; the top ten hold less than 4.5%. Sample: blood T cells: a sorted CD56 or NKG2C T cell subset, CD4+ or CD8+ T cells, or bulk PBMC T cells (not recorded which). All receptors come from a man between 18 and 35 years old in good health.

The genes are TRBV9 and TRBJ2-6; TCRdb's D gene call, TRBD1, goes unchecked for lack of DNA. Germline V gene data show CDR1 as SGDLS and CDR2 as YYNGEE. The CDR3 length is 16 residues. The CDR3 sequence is CASSPRGDSGANVLTF.

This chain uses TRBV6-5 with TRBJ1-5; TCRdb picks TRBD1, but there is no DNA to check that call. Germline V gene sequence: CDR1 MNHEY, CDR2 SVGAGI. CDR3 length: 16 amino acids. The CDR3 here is CASRYGGTGTDQPQHF.

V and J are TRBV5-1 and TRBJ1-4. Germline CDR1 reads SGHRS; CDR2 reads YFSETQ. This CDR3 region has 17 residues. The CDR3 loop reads CASSLDPSPDLSSRLFF.

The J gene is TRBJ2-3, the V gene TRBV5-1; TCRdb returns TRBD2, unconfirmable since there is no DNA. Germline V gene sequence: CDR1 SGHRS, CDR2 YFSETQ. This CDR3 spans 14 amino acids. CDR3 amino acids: CASIKGESTDTQYF.

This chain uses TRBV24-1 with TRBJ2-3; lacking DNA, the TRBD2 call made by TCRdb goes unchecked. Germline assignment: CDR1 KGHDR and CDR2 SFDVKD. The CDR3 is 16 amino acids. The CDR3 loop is CATSAPGSGQTDTQYF.

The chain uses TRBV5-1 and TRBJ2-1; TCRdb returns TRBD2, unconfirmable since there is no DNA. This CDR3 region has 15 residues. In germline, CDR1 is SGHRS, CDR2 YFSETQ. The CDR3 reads CASSLPQSGASEQFF.